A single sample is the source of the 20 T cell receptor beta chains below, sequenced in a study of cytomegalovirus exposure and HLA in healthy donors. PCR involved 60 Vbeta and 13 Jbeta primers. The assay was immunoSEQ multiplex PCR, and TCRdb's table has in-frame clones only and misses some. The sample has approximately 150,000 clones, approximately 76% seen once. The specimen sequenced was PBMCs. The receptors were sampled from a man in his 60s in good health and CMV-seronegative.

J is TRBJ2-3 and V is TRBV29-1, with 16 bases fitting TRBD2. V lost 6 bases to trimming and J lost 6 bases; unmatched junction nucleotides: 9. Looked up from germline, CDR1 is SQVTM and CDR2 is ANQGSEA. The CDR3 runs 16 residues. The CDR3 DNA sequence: TGCAGCGTCCGCCCGGGACTAGCGGGAGGGATTGATACGCAGTATTTT. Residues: CSVRPGLAGGIDTQYF.

In DNA, the CDR3 is TGCGCCAGCAGCCAAGATCTACCCGGAGCGAACACCGGGGAGCTGTTTTTT. Translated, it gives CASSQDLPGANTGELFF. This sequence joins TRBV4-3 and TRBJ2-2; D is unresolved. The V and J ends lost 0 bases and 0 bases respectively, with 11 bases between them. Germline V gene lookup returns CDR1 LGHNA and CDR2 YSLEER. This CDR3 is 17 amino acids long.

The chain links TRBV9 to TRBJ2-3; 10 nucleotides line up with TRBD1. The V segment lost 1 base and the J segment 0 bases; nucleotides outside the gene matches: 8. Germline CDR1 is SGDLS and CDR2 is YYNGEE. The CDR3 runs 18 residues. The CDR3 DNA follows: TGTGCCAGCAGCGTATCGACAGGGGGCCTTACTAGCACAGATACGCAGTATTTT. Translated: CASSVSTGGLTSTDTQYF.

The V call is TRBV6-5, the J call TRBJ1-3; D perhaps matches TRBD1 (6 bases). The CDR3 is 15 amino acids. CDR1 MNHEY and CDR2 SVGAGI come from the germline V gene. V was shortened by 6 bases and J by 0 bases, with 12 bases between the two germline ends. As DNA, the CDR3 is TGTGCCAGCAGCAGAGGACAGAACTCTGGAAACACCATATATTTT. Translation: CASSRGQNSGNTIYF.

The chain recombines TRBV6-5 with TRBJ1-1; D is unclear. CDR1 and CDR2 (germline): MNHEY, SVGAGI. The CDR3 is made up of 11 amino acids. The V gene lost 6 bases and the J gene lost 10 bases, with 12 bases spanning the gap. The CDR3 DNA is TGTGCCAGCAGCGGAGGACTGGTAGCTTTCTTT. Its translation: CASSGGLVAFF.

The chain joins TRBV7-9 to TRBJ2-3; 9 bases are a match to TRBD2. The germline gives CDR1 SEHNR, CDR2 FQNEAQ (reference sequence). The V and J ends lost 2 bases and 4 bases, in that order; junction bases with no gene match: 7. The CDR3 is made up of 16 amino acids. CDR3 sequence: CASSLSAGGRADTQYF. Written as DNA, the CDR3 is TGTGCCAGCAGCTTATCGGCGGGGGGGCGGGCAGATACGCAGTATTTT.

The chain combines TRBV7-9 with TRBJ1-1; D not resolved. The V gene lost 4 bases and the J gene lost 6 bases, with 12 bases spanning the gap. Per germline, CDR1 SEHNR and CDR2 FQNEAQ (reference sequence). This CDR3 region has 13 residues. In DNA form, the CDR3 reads TGTGCCAGCAGCTCTACTGGAGGGCCTGAAGCTTTCTTT. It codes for CASSSTGGPEAFF.

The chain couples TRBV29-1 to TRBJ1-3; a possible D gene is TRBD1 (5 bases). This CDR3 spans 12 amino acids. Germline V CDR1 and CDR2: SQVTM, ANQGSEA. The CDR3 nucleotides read TGCAGTGTCTGGGCAGGGGGAAACACCATATATTTT. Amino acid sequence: CSVWAGGNTIYF.

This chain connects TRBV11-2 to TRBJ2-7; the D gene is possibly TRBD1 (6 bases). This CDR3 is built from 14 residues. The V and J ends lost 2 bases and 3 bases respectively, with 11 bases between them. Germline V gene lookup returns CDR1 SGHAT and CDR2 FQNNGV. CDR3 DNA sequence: TGTGCCAGCAGCTTAAGTGAGGGGGACTACGAGCAGTACTTC. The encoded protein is CASSLSEGDYEQYF.

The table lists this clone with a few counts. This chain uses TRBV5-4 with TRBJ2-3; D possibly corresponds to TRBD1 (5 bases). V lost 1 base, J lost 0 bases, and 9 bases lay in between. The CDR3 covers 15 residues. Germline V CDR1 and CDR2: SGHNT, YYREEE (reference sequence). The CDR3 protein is CASSLRQTSTDTQYF. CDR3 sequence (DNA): TGTGCCAGCAGCTTGCGACAGACTAGCACAGATACGCAGTATTTT.

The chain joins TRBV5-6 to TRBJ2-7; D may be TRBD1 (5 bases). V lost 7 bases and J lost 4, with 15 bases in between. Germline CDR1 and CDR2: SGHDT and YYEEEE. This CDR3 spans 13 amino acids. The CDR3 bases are TGTGCCAGCTGCGACAGAGGCCGGTACGAGCAGTACTTC. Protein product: CASCDRGRYEQYF.

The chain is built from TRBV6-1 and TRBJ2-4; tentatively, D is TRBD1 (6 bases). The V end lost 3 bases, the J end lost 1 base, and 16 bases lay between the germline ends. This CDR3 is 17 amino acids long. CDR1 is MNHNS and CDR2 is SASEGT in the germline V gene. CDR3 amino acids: CASSDPIFRGAKNIQYF. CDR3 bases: TGTGCCAGCAGTGACCCTATCTTCAGGGGCGCCAAAAACATTCAGTACTTC.

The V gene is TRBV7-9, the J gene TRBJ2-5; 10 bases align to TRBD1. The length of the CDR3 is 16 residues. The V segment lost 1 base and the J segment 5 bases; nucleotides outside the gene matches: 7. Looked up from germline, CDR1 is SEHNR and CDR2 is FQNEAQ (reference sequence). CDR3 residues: CASSLGQGALRETQYF. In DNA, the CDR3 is TGTGCCAGCAGCTTAGGACAGGGGGCGTTAAGGGAGACCCAGTACTTC.

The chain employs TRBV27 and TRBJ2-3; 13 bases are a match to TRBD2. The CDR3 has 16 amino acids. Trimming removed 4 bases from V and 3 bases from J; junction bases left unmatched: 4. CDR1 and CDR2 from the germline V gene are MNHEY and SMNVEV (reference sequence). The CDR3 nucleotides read TGTGCCAGCAGTTCCGAACTAGCGGGGGGGACAGATACGCAGTATTTT. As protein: CASSSELAGGTDTQYF.

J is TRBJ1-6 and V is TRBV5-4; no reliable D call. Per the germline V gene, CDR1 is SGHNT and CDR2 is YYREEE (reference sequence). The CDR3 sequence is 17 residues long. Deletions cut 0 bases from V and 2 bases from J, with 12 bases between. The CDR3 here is CASSLVRGGAYNSPLHF. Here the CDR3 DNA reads TGTGCCAGCAGCTTGGTGCGGGGTGGAGCCTATAATTCACCCCTCCACTTT.

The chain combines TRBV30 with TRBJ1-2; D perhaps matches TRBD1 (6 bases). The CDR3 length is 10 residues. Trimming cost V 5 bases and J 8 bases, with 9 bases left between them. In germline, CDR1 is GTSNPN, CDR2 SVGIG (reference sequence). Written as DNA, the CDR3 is TGTGCCTGGTACAGGGAGGGCTACACCTTC. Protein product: CAWYREGYTF.

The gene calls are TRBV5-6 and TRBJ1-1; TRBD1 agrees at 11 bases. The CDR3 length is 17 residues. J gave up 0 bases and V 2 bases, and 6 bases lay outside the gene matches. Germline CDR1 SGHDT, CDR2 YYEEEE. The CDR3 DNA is TGTGCCAGCAGCTTTGGGACAGGGGGGTTCATGAACACTGAAGCTTTCTTT. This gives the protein CASSFGTGGFMNTEAFF.

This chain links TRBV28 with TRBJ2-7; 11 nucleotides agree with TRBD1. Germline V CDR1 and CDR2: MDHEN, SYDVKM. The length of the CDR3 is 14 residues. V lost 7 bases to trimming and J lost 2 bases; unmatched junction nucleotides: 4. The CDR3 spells CASTGQGATYEQYF. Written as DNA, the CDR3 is TGTGCCAGCACCGGACAGGGGGCGACCTACGAGCAGTACTTC.

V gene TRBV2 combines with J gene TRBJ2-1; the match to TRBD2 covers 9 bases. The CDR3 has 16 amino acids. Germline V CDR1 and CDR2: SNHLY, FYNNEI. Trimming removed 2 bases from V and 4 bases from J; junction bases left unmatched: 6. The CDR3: CASSEWRLAGYNEQFF. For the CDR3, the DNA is TGTGCCAGCAGTGAATGGCGGCTAGCGGGATACAATGAGCAGTTCTTC. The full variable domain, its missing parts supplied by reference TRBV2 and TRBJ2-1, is EPEVTQTPSHQVTQMGQEVILRCVPISNHLYFYWYRQILGQKVEFLVSFYNNEISEKSEIFDDQFSVERPDGSNFTLKIRSTKLEDSAMYFCASSEWRLAGYNEQFFGPGTRLTVL.

The CDR3 loop is CAISGGLNTEAFF. The CDR3 DNA is TGTGCCATCAGTGGAGGCCTGAACACTGAAGCTTTCTTT. The V gene is TRBV10-3, the J gene TRBJ1-1; D gene unclear. Trimming took 4 bases from V and 0 from J, leaving 6 bases between them. Germline V lookup: CDR1 ENHRY, CDR2 SYGVKD. This CDR3 is built from 13 residues.